This T cell receptor beta chain was sequenced during a study of CD8+ T cells in alopecia areata. Overall study: The protocol delivered tofacitinib for 6 to 18 months, then withdrew it for 6 months.

Germline CDR1 and CDR2: SQVTM and ANQGSEA. The CDR3 sequence is 16 residues long. V was pared by 4 bases and J by 5 bases, with 23 bases between. Remarks on this clone: Its antigen is still unknown.

As part of sample collection, lesional scalp punch biopsies and peripheral blood were taken from alopecia areata patients. Investigators isolated RNA and reverse transcribed it into cDNA to act as the sequencing template. Sequenced by immunoSEQ multiplex PCR; TCRdb stores in-frame clones only, minus some. The data show about 180,000 clones, over 55% seen once. Regarding the study as a whole: Lesional scalp exceeded normal scalp in clonality, especially in alopecia totalis/universalis.

This clonotype was sampled from a human donor with alopecia areata. The source was CD4+ T cells sorted from blood, collected at week 0. The rearrangement links TRBV29-1 to TRBJ1-1, with D maybe TRBD1 (5 bases). CDR3 bases: TGCAGCGTTGGACGGAACTTGTGGGGGGGGAAGACTGAAGCTTTCTTT. Its protein product is CSVGRNLWGGKTEAFF.